The 20 T cell receptor beta chains presented below share a single source sample, sequenced in a study of T-cell memory formation after mild COVID-19. TCRdb re-analysed the 5' RACE reads in MiXCR, keeping a single row per CDR3 protein. The repertoire holds some 270,000 distinct CDR3 sequences, with 15% as singletons. Input material: PBMCs or a T cell subset sorted from them (not recorded which). Receptor source: an adult woman who had mild COVID-19 (a few samples of this study predate the infection). Cell type and time point are not known.

This clonotype was observed a handful of times. The chain employs TRBV4-2 and TRBJ2-3, with D unclear. V gave up 3 bases and J gave up 0 bases, with 13 bases separating them. This CDR3 is 16 amino acids long. Germline V lookup: CDR1 LGHNA, CDR2 YNFKEQ. CDR3 DNA sequence: TGTGCCAGCAGCCATTCCCAGCGCCCTAGCACAGATACGCAGTATTTT. This encodes CASSHSQRPSTDTQYF.

The genes are TRBV2 and TRBJ1-1; possibly TRBD1 for D (5 bases). Germline CDR1 reads SNHLY; CDR2 reads FYNNEI. The CDR3 loop spans 15 amino acids. The germline V and J ends were trimmed by 6 bases and 5 bases, with 19 bases remaining between them. CDR3 in DNA: TGTGCCAGCAGGGCTATCGTTAGGGGTCGGACTGAAGCTTTCTTT. Its translation is CASRAIVRGRTEAFF.

This clonotype has a handful of counts. J is TRBJ1-2 and V is TRBV5-1; D is perhaps TRBD1 (5 bases). The CDR3 extends over 15 amino acids. V lost 0 bases and J lost 2, with 11 bases in between. Germline V CDR1 and CDR2: SGHRS, YFSETQ. The CDR3: CASSLEGWDNYGYTF. Written as DNA, the CDR3 is TGCGCCAGCAGCTTGGAGGGCTGGGACAACTATGGCTACACCTTC.

This chain links TRBV12-3 or TRBV12-4 with TRBJ1-1; TRBD1 might be the D (5 bases). V lost 4 bases, J lost 0 bases, and 15 bases lay in between. The CDR3 contains 16 residues. The DNA of the CDR3 is TGTGCCAGCAGTTCCGCAAAGACAGTCATGAACACTGAAGCTTTCTTT. Translated, it gives CASSSAKTVMNTEAFF.

The genes are TRBV5-1 and TRBJ2-5, with D maybe TRBD1 (6 bases). The V end was cut by 4 bases, the J end by 3 bases, with 10 bases between. The CDR3 has 13 amino acids. Germline CDR1 is SGHRS and CDR2 is YFSETQ. The CDR3 reads CASSDRPEETQYF. The CDR3 DNA reads as TGCGCCAGCAGCGACAGGCCAGAAGAGACCCAGTACTTC.

This clonotype was observed a handful of times. The chain employs TRBV5-1 and TRBJ1-5; D perhaps matches TRBD1 (6 bases). Germline V lookup: CDR1 SGHRS, CDR2 YFSETQ. The ends were cut back, 3 bases at V and 3 bases at J, with 16 bases in the middle. This CDR3 is built from 16 residues. The CDR3 loop is CASSWGDPGANQPQHF. As DNA, the CDR3 is TGCGCCAGCAGCTGGGGGGACCCGGGGGCCAATCAGCCCCAGCATTTT.

This clonotype was detected only once. V is TRBV27 and J is TRBJ1-1, with 7 bases lining up with TRBD1. This CDR3 contains 14 residues. Germline V gene lookup returns CDR1 MNHEY and CDR2 SMNVEV (reference sequence). The V gene end was trimmed by 5 bases and the J gene end by 4 bases; junction bases not matched to a gene: 7. For the CDR3, the DNA is TGTGCCAGCAGTCCGACAGGGTCCACCACTGAAGCTTTCTTT. Its protein is CASSPTGSTTEAFF.

The table lists this clonotype with many counts. This chain connects TRBV5-1 to TRBJ2-5, with D perhaps matching TRBD2 (6 bases). Trimming pared 0 bases from V and 2 bases from J, leaving 17 bases between. This CDR3 has 17 residues. Germline V CDR1 and CDR2: SGHRS, YFSETQ. The CDR3 spells CASSLVRRSGLQETQYF. The CDR3 DNA reads as TGCGCCAGCAGCTTGGTCCGTCGCAGCGGGTTACAAGAGACCCAGTACTTC.

This clonotype was picked up a small number of times. The J gene is TRBJ2-3, the V gene TRBV12-3 or TRBV12-4, with a weak D call TRBD1 (6 bases). The CDR3 covers 15 residues. V lost 5 bases, J lost 8 bases, and 20 bases lay in between. The CDR3 DNA reads as TGTGCCAGCAGTCCCAGGGGTAGTATTATAAGTACGCAGTATTTT. It specifies CASSPRGSIISTQYF.

This clonotype was seen a handful of times. The chain employs TRBV6-5 and TRBJ1-5; a possible D gene is TRBD1 (5 bases). V was clipped by 0 bases and J by 4 bases, with 10 bases between them. The CDR3 runs to 15 residues. In germline, CDR1 is MNHEY, CDR2 SVGAGI. Written as DNA, the CDR3 is TGTGCCAGCAGTTACTCGATTTCAGGGAATCAGCCCCAGCATTTT. The encoded protein is CASSYSISGNQPQHF.

This clonotype was recorded at least ten times. The chain recombines TRBV7-2 with TRBJ2-1, with TRBD2 identical over 11 bases. V shed 6 bases and J 1 base; nucleotides not matched to a gene: 5. Germline V gives CDR1 SGHTA, CDR2 FQGNSA. The CDR3 sequence is 16 residues long. CDR3 sequence: CASSLLAGGSYNEQFF. The DNA for the CDR3 is TGTGCCAGCAGTCTCCTAGCGGGGGGATCCTACAATGAGCAGTTCTTC. The variable domain in full, completed from reference TRBV7-2 and TRBJ2-1, reads GAGVSQSPSNKVTEKGKDVELRCDPISGHTALYWYRQSLGQGLEFLIYFQGNSAPDKSGLPSDRFSAERTGGSVSTLTIQRTQQEDSAVYLCASSLLAGGSYNEQFFGPGTRLTVL.

This clonotype was recorded a few times. The chain has TRBV12-3 or TRBV12-4 and TRBJ2-7; TRBD1 matches at 9 bases. With V trimmed by 7 bases and J by 3 bases, 7 bases remained unmatched. The CDR3 spans 14 residues. The CDR3 here is CASTWTGVDYEQYF. The CDR3 DNA is TGTGCCAGCACCTGGACAGGGGTCGACTACGAGCAGTACTTC.

This clonotype was recorded a few times. This sequence joins TRBV13 and TRBJ2-7; tentatively, D is TRBD1 (5 bases). Trimming cost V 6 bases and J 2 bases, with 14 bases left between them. Per germline, CDR1 PRHDT and CDR2 FYEKMQ (reference sequence). This CDR3 has 14 residues. CDR3 sequence: CASSLPIGAYEQYF. The CDR3 DNA is TGTGCCAGCAGTTTACCGATAGGGGCCTACGAGCAGTACTTC.

This clonotype was found a few times. CDR3 nucleotide sequence: TGTGCCAGCAGCTCGACAGGACCAAATTCACCCCTCCACTTT. It codes for CASSSTGPNSPLHF. The chain couples TRBV7-9 to TRBJ1-6, with a possible D match to TRBD1 (6 bases). The CDR3 extends over 14 amino acids. Per the germline V gene, CDR1 is SEHNR and CDR2 is FQNEAQ (reference sequence). Deletions cut 4 bases from V and 7 bases from J, with 11 bases between.

This clonotype has more than one count but fewer than ten. The chain employs TRBV20-1 and TRBJ2-2; 7 bases are a match to TRBD2. CDR1 and CDR2 from the germline V gene are DFQATT and SNEGSKA (reference sequence). After removal of 1 base from V and 7 bases from J, the junction contained 9 bases not matched to a gene. CDR3 length: 15 amino acids. The CDR3 region has the DNA TGCAGTGCTAGAGGTTCCGGGGGGACCGGCGGGGAGCTGTTTTTT. It is translated as CSARGSGGTGGELFF.

This clonotype was found once. The chain links TRBV10-3 to TRBJ1-1; D gene ambiguous. The CDR3 spans 16 residues. Germline V lookup: CDR1 ENHRY, CDR2 SYGVKD. Trimming stripped 0 bases from V and 1 base from J, with 12 bases between. DNA for the CDR3: TGTGCCATCAGTGAGTCGATTAACGCAGGGAACACTGAAGCTTTCTTT. Its protein is CAISESINAGNTEAFF.

This clonotype has only a few counts. This chain uses TRBV12-3 or TRBV12-4 with TRBJ2-7; tentative D call: TRBD1 (6 bases). Deletions cut 2 bases from V and 4 bases from J, with 9 bases between. The CDR3 is 13 amino acids. CDR3 sequence (DNA): TGTGCCAGCAGTTTAACAGGGTTGTACGAGCAGTACTTC. Translated, it gives CASSLTGLYEQYF.

This clonotype has a handful of counts. CDR3 region: CASSEQQDGYGYTF. The CDR3 nucleotides read TGTGCCAGCAGTGAGCAACAGGACGGCTATGGCTACACCTTC. The genes are TRBV6-1 and TRBJ1-2; D is possibly TRBD1 (5 bases). The CDR3 loop spans 14 amino acids. Trimming took off 3 bases at V and 4 bases at J, with 12 bases between the two ends. From germline, CDR1 is MNHNS and CDR2 SASEGT.

This clonotype was observed a handful of times. This rearrangement joins TRBV3-1 to TRBJ2-3; D not certain. CDR1 is LGHDT and CDR2 is YNNKEL in the germline V gene (reference sequence). V was pared by 0 bases and J by 5 bases, with 9 bases between. The CDR3 runs 14 residues. Here the CDR3 reads CASSQDLAKDTQYF. For the CDR3, the DNA is TGTGCCAGCAGCCAAGACCTTGCTAAAGATACGCAGTATTTT.

Written as DNA, the CDR3 is TGTGCCAGCAGCTCTAGAGCGGGAGGGCCCCAAGAGACCCAGTACTTC. Protein sequence: CASSSRAGGPQETQYF. The chain couples TRBV11-2 to TRBJ2-5, with 10 bases lining up with TRBD2. In germline, CDR1 is SGHAT, CDR2 FQNNGV. Trimming took 4 bases from V and 1 from J; bases not matched to a gene: 6. CDR3 length: 16 residues.